The clone carrying this T cell receptor (beta chain) was seen a handful of times. Its antigen is as yet unknown. CDR1 MDHEN and CDR2 SYDVKM come from the germline V gene. Deletions cut 5 bases from V and 3 bases from J, with 13 bases between. The CDR3 is 14 residues long. This entry comes from a study of cytomegalovirus exposure and HLA in healthy donors. A multiplex PCR was run with 60 Vbeta primers and 13 Jbeta primers. This table comes from immunoSEQ multiplex PCR, and its TCRdb copy is limited to in-frame clones, with some not included. The sample gives some 140,000 clones, over 60% of which show up once; under 4.5% is in the top ten. Study findings and constraints: A few CMV-associated chains were confirmed in vitro to be specific for CMV antigens.

Sequences were obtained from PBMCs. The chain joins TRBV28 to TRBJ1-1; a possible D gene is TRBD1 (5 bases). The receptor was derived from a woman between 40 and 55 years old in good health and CMV-seronegative. This chain's CDR3 is CASSLGGLHTEAFF. In nucleotides, the CDR3 is TGTGCCAGCAGTCTCGGGGGGTTACACACTGAAGCTTTCTTT.